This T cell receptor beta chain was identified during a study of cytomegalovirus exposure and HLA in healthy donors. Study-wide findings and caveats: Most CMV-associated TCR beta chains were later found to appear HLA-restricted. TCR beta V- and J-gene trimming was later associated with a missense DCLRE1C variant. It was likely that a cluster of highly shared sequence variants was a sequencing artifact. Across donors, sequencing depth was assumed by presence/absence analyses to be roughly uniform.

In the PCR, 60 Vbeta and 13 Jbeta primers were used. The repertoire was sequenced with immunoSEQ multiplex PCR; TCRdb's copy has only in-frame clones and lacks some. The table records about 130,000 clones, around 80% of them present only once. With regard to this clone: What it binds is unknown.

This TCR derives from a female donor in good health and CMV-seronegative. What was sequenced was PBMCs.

CDR3 sequence (DNA): TGTGCCAGTAGTATGACTAGCGCTAATGCCTACGAGCAGTACTTC. Its protein product is CASSMTSANAYEQYF. The rearrangement joins TRBV19 to TRBJ2-7; TRBD2 matches at 8 bases. The CDR3 extends over 15 amino acids. Germline loops: CDR1 LNHDA, CDR2 SQIVND (reference sequence). Trimming cost V 3 bases and J 2 bases; bases outside gene matches: 6.